The 21 T cell receptor beta chains listed next were all sequenced from one sample in a study of shared T cell receptors in the human thymus. TCRdb's copy holds only in-frame clones and misses some; the assay was immunoSEQ multiplex PCR. The sample has about 380,000 clones; approximately 95% are singletons. What was sequenced was thymocytes. These receptors were taken from a human donor.

V usage is TRBV9 and J usage is TRBJ2-1, with D tentatively TRBD1 or TRBD2 (5 bases each). This CDR3 is 12 amino acids long. Germline V gene data show CDR1 as SGDLS and CDR2 as YYNGEE. The V and J ends lost 4 bases and 9 bases respectively, with 11 bases between them. CDR3 sequence reads: CASSRDGGEQFF. In DNA form, the CDR3 reads TGTGCCAGCAGCCGCGATGGGGGTGAGCAGTTCTTC.

This sequence joins TRBV29-1 and TRBJ1-1, with no clear D. V shed 0 bases and J shed 3 bases, with 17 bases lying between them. The CDR3 is 16 residues long. Germline CDR1 SQVTM, CDR2 ANQGSEA. The CDR3 loop reads CSVEDPAGGYDTEAFF. The CDR3 nucleotides read TGCAGCGTTGAAGATCCCGCCGGAGGGTACGACACTGAAGCTTTCTTT.

This chain connects TRBV5-1 to TRBJ2-1; 8 positions agree with TRBD1. The trim removed 0 bases at V and 14 bases at J, leaving 7 bases unmatched. This CDR3 spans 13 amino acids. Germline V CDR1 and CDR2: SGHRS, YFSETQ. In DNA, the CDR3 is TGCGCCAGCAGCTTGGATAACTGGGACAGGAAGTTCTTC. Protein sequence: CASSLDNWDRKFF.

The chain uses TRBV7-2 and TRBJ2-4; D not resolved. V was pared by 5 bases and J by 2 bases, with 25 bases between. CDR1 and CDR2 (germline): SGHTA, FQGNSA. The CDR3 contains 19 residues. CDR3 nucleotides: TGTGCCAGCAGCGTACCTTTGGGGATCCGGCGTCGGACCAAAAACATTCAGTACTTC. Its translation: CASSVPLGIRRRTKNIQYF.

The CDR3 loop is CASSPDSGNTIYF. The DNA of the CDR3 is TGTGCCAGCTCCCCGGACTCTGGAAACACCATATATTTT. The genes are TRBV6-4 and TRBJ1-3; D is uncertain. The CDR3 has 13 amino acids. Trimming took 8 bases from V and 0 from J, leaving 8 bases between them. CDR1 and CDR2 (germline): MRHNA, SNTAGT.

This chain connects TRBV20-1 to TRBJ2-2; D is unresolved. V was cut by 3 bases and J by 6 bases, with 2 bases left in between. CDR1 DFQATT and CDR2 SNEGSKA come from the germline V gene (reference sequence). The CDR3 sequence is 10 residues long. The CDR3 DNA follows: TGCAGTGCTAGTGCCGGGGAGCTGTTTTTT. Its translation: CSASAGELFF.

This chain uses TRBV19 with TRBJ1-1; the D is unclear. Germline CDR1 is LNHDA and CDR2 is SQIVND (reference sequence). Trimming removed 4 bases at V and 0 bases at J, with 6 bases between. The CDR3 sequence is 13 residues long. The CDR3, as DNA: TGTGCCAGTAGTAGGCGGGTGAACACTGAAGCTTTCTTT. As protein: CASSRRVNTEAFF.

V usage is TRBV23-1 and J usage is TRBJ1-1, with D possibly TRBD1 on 6 matching bases. TRBV23-1 counts as an open reading frame of uncertain function. The CDR3 sequence is 16 residues long. The V end lost 9 bases, the J end lost 4 bases, and 24 bases lay between the germline ends. The CDR3 loop reads CASLSARVIQGTEAFF. Written as DNA, the CDR3 is TGCGCCAGTCTTTCCGCCCGCGTAATACAGGGCACTGAAGCTTTCTTT.

This clone was seen a single time. Here the CDR3 DNA reads TGTGCCAGCAGCAAGACAGGTCCCCACCCCCTCCGCGAGCAGTACTTC. It yields the protein CASSKTGPHPLREQYF. The genes are TRBV7-9 and TRBJ2-7, with D possibly TRBD1 on 6 matching bases. The CDR3 contains 16 residues. Germline CDR1 reads SEHNR; CDR2 reads FQNEAQ (reference sequence). V lost 5 bases to trimming and J lost 6 bases, with 23 bases between them. Looking up the rest from reference TRBV7-9 and TRBJ2-7 gives the full variable domain: DTGVSQNPRHKITKRGQNVTFRCDPISEHNRLYWYRQTLGQGPEFLTYFQNEAQLEKSRLLSDRFSAERPKGSFSTLEIQRTEQGDSAMYLCASSKTGPHPLREQYFGPGTRLTVT.

The table lists this clone with a count of one. This rearrangement joins TRBV6-1 to TRBJ1-3, with D possibly matching TRBD1 (6 bases). V was cut by 5 bases and J by 9 bases, with 8 bases left in between. The CDR3 has 11 amino acids. Per germline, CDR1 MNHNS and CDR2 SASEGT. The CDR3 reads CASSRQATIYF. CDR3 DNA sequence: TGTGCCAGCAGTCGACAGGCCACCATATATTTT.

In its sample, this clone was seen once. This chain links TRBV19 with TRBJ2-6; TRBD1 matches 7 bases. This CDR3 contains 19 residues. CDR1 and CDR2 (germline): LNHDA, SQIVND (reference sequence). Germline trimming cut 3 bases from V and 0 bases from J; bases unmatched to any gene: 11. CDR3 sequence: CASSIVEGQQYSGANVLTF. The DNA of the CDR3 is TGTGCCAGTAGTATCGTTGAGGGACAGCAATACTCTGGGGCCAACGTCCTGACTTTC.

The V call is TRBV7-7, the J call TRBJ2-2, with TRBD1 matching over 7 bases. CDR3 size: 13 residues. CDR1 and CDR2 (germline): SSHAT, FNYEAQ (reference sequence). Trimming removed 1 base from V and 11 bases from J; junction bases left unmatched: 4. The CDR3 loop reads CASSLEGTDELFF. CDR3 DNA sequence: TGTGCCAGCAGCTTAGAAGGGACAGACGAGCTGTTTTTT.

The chain has TRBV27 and TRBJ2-3; 10 positions match TRBD2. Trimming at V came to 2 bases and at J to 2 bases, leaving 4 bases not matched to a gene. CDR3 size: 16 residues. Germline-derived CDR1 and CDR2 are MNHEY and SMNVEV (reference sequence). DNA of the CDR3: TGTGCCAGCAGTTTACGGACTAGCGGCTTCACAGATACGCAGTATTTT. Protein sequence: CASSLRTSGFTDTQYF.

CDR3: CATSRVMAGGSNQPQHF. CDR3 coding DNA: TGTGCCACCAGCAGAGTGATGGCAGGTGGTAGCAATCAGCCCCAGCATTTT. The gene calls are TRBV15 and TRBJ1-5, with D uncertain. The CDR3 runs to 17 residues. Germline V gives CDR1 LNHNV, CDR2 YYDKDF (reference sequence). V lost 1 base, J lost 0 bases, and 13 bases lay in between. Drawing the rest from reference TRBV15 and TRBJ1-5, the complete variable domain is DAMVIQNPRYQVTQFGKPVTLSCSQTLNHNVMYWYQQKSSQAPKLLFHYYDKDFNNEADTPDNFQSRRPNTSFCFLDIRSPGLGDTAMYLCATSRVMAGGSNQPQHFGDGTRLSIL.

The CDR3 region is CASSSLQGRQPQHF. As DNA, the CDR3 is TGTGCCAGCAGCTCGTTACAGGGGCGTCAGCCCCAGCATTTT. V is TRBV11-2 and J is TRBJ1-5, with 7 bases matching TRBD1. The CDR3 has 14 amino acids. The ends lost 4 bases at V and 6 bases at J; junction bases unmatched: 6. The V gene's germline CDR1 is SGHAT and CDR2 FQNNGV.

The rearrangement joins TRBV7-2 to TRBJ2-5; D unclear. The V gene's germline CDR1 is SGHTA and CDR2 FQGNSA. Trimming removed 2 bases at V and 1 base at J, with 20 bases between. The CDR3 runs to 18 residues. CDR3 region: CASSLMATWQAFQETQYF. The CDR3 coding sequence is TGTGCCAGCAGCTTAATGGCTACATGGCAGGCCTTCCAAGAGACCCAGTACTTC.

The chain couples TRBV7-9 to TRBJ2-6, with 8 bases aligning to TRBD1. Germline V gives CDR1 SEHNR, CDR2 FQNEAQ (reference sequence). V lost 5 bases to trimming and J lost 2 bases; unmatched junction nucleotides: 5. The CDR3 covers 16 residues. The CDR3 DNA reads as TGTGCCAGCAGCGGTAAGACAGGGGCTGGGGCCAACGTCCTGACTTTC. Encoded protein: CASSGKTGAGANVLTF.

The chain combines TRBV28 with TRBJ1-1; 7 nucleotides align to TRBD1. CDR1 MDHEN and CDR2 SYDVKM come from the germline V gene. V lost 5 bases to trimming and J lost 2 bases; unmatched junction nucleotides: 5. The CDR3 spans 14 residues. The CDR3 spells CASSHYRGNTEAFF. The CDR3 DNA follows: TGTGCCAGCAGTCACTACAGGGGAAACACTGAAGCTTTCTTT.

Comment on this clone: At the DNA level, this CDR3 is encoded by other sequences in the same sample as well. The V and J genes are TRBV7-2 and TRBJ2-7; D is ambiguous. The CDR3 extends over 11 amino acids. Trimming stripped 3 bases from V and 2 bases from J, with 2 bases between. Germline V gene data show CDR1 as SGHTA and CDR2 as FQGNSA. CDR3 sequence reads: CASSFTYEQYF. In DNA, the CDR3 is TGTGCCAGCAGCTTTACCTACGAGCAGTACTTC.

The rearrangement links TRBV7-9 to TRBJ2-2; 10 bases fit TRBD2. The length of the CDR3 is 19 residues. V lost 3 bases and J lost 4; bases outside the gene matches: 14. Germline V gene sequence: CDR1 SEHNR, CDR2 FQNEAQ (reference sequence). The CDR3 loop reads CASSFSGLAGVLSTGELFF. The CDR3 region has the DNA TGTGCCAGCAGCTTTTCTGGGCTAGCGGGAGTATTGAGCACCGGGGAGCTGTTTTTT.

This clone was counted between two and nine times. The chain couples TRBV14 to TRBJ2-7; 12 bases fit TRBD1. This CDR3 region has 17 residues. Germline CDR1 and CDR2: SGHDN and FVKESK. V trimming: 4 bases; J trimming: 0 bases; junction bases outside the gene matches: 7. This CDR3 is CASSLGGTGGTSYEQYF. The CDR3 nucleotides are TGTGCCAGCAGCCTAGGGGGGACAGGGGGCACCTCCTACGAGCAGTACTTC.